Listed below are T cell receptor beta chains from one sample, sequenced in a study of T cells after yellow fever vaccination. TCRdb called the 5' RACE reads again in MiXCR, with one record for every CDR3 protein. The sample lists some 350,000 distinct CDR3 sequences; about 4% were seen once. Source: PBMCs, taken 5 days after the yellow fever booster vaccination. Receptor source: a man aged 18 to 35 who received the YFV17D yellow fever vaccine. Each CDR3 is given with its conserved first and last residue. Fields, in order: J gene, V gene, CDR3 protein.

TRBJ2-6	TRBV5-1	CASSTLQGSGANVLTF
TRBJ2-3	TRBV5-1	CASSHGPERGSTDTQYF
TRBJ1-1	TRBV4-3	CASSQEFRVTEAFF
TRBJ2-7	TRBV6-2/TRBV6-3	CASSYSPGYQDEQYF
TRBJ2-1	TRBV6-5	CASRSGGAVREQFF
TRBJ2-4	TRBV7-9	CASRNGQNIQYF
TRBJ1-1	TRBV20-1	CSARDMGDTEAFF
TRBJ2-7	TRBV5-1	CASSFGTGPGYEQYF
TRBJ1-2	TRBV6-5	CASRYQDHYGYTF
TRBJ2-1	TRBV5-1	CASSLNQGNNEQFF
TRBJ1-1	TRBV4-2	CASSRLGVQANTEAFF
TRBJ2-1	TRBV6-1	CASSPGQGSHEQFF
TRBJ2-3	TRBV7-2	CASSTPGWLAPTDTQYF
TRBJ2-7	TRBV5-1	CASSLGQTFYEQYF
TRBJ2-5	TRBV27	CASSSILRGQETQYF
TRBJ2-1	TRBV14	CASSQAGGRVLGNEQFF
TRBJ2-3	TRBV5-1	CASSLPSLAQYF
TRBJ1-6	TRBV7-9	CASSLIAGNSPLHF
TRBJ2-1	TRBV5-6	CASSSRAGSSYNEQFF
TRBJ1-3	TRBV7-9	CASSLGQGIGGNTIYF
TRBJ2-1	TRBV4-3	CASSQDPQWLPQGNNEQFF
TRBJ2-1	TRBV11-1	CASSLSSVEQFF
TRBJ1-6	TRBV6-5	CASRRRGRGTLPPLHF
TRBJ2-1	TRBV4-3	CASSQDLQTNSYNEQFF
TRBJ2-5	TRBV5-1	CASRLGTVQETQYF
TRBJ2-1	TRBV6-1	CASSEGTNNEQFF
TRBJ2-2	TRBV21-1	CASSKGGAGELFF
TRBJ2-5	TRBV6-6	CASRSALALQETQYF
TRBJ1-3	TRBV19	CASSTRGQGRGNTIYF
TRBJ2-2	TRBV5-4	CASNGPGQPTGELFF
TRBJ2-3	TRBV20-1	CSARSWTSGGFTDTQYF
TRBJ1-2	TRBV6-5	CASSYEGRGLQGYTF
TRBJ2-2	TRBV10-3	CAISQKSSGVAGELFF
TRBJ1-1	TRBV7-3	CASSLFAQREFSGEAFF
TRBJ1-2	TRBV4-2	CASSQRGDTITDGYTF
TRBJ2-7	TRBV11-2	CASSLSRGYSYEQYF
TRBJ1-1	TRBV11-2	CASSLAFLRGRDSTEAFF
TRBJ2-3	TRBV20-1	CSANTGMADTQYF
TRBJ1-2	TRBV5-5	CASSFRGQGGAYGYTF
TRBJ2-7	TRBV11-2	CASISLRGGYEQYF
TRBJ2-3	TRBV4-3	CASSQRLAGFTDTQYF
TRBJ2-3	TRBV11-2	CASSLGFRGGEGDTQYF
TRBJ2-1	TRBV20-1	CSAKGDHSGYNEQFF
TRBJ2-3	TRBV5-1	CASSPWGRSTDTQYF
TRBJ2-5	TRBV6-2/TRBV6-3	CASSYRSGQETQYF
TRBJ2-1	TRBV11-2	CASRPDRNEQFF
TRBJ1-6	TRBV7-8	CASSPSAVWNSPLHF
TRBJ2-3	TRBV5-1	CASSSSRPPDTQYF
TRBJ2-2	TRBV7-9	CASTAGSDTGELFF